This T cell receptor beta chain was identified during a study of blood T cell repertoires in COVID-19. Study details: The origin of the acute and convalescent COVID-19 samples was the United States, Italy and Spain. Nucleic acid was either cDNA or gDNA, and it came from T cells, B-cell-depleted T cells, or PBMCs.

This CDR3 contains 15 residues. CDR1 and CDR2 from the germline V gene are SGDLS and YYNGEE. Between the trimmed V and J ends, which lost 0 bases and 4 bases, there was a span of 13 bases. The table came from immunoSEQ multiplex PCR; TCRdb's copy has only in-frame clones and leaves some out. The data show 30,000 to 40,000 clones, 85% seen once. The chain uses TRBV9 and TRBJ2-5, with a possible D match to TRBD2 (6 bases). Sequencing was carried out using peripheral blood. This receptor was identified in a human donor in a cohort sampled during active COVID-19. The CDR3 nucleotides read TGTGCCAGCAGCGTAGAGGAGGGTTTTCTAGAGACCCAGTACTTC. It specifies CASSVEEGFLETQYF. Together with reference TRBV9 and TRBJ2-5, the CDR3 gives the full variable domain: DSGVTQTPKHLITATGQRVTLRCSPRSGDLSVYWYQQSLDQGLQFLIQYYNGEERAKGNILERFSAQQFPDLHSELNLSSLELGDSALYFCASSVEEGFLETQYFGPGTRLLVL.